One sample yielded the 10 T cell receptor beta chains listed below, sequenced in a study of T cells in Graves' hyperthyroidism and ophthalmopathy. Amplification of TCR beta CDR3 regions used RNA as the template. RT-PCR in the first round (using the HTBI primer set) targeted the TCR CDR3. TCRdb used MiXCR to reprocess the multiplex PCR reads, holding one entry per CDR3 protein. The sample has 300,000 or so distinct CDR3 sequences, roughly 15% seen once; the top ten hold around 35%. Sequencing was carried out using blood. The receptors originated from a man between 25 and 39 years old with Graves' hyperthyroidism.

This clonotype was picked up many times. The V call is TRBV28, the J call TRBJ1-6; D perhaps matches TRBD1 (5 bases). This CDR3 has 16 residues. Germline CDR1 is MDHEN and CDR2 is SYDVKM. V gave up 6 bases and J gave up 0 bases, with 12 bases separating them. CDR3 loop: CASSLSGSSYNSPLHF. The DNA of the CDR3 is TGTGCCAGCAGCCTGTCAGGGAGCTCCTATAATTCACCCCTCCACTTT.

In its sample, this clonotype was seen many times. The chain is built from TRBV7-8 and TRBJ1-1, with D uncertain. This CDR3 has 12 residues. Germline-derived CDR1 and CDR2 are SGHVS and FQNEAQ. Trimming removed 5 bases from V and 7 bases from J, with 11 bases in between. The CDR3, as DNA: TGTGCCAGCAGCGTACTACACCGTGAAGCTTTCTTT. Protein sequence: CASSVLHREAFF.

The V gene is TRBV7-3, the J gene TRBJ1-1; a weak D match, TRBD1 (5 bases). V lost 6 bases and J 11 bases, leaving 25 bases between the germline ends. Germline CDR1 is SGHTA and CDR2 is FQGTGA. This CDR3 spans 15 amino acids. This CDR3 reads CASSPEALPRVGAFF. The CDR3 DNA reads TGTGCCAGCAGTCCCGAGGCGCTCCCCAGGGTAGGGGCTTTCTTT.

This clonotype was counted ten times or more. The rearrangement uses TRBV6-1 and TRBJ2-5; 9 nucleotides align to TRBD1. Germline V gene data show CDR1 as MNHNS and CDR2 as SASEGT. The CDR3 runs to 13 residues. The trim removed 8 bases at V and 6 bases at J, leaving 7 bases unmatched. CDR3 region: CASGGQGRKTQYF. DNA of the CDR3: TGTGCCAGCGGCGGACAGGGGCGGAAGACCCAGTACTTC.

The chain is built from TRBV18 and TRBJ2-1; D is perhaps TRBD1 (6 bases). The CDR3 has 15 amino acids. V lost 2 bases and J 2 bases, leaving 10 bases between the germline ends. Germline V CDR1 and CDR2: KGHSH, LQKENI. This CDR3 reads CASSPSTGPYNEQFF. The DNA for the CDR3 is TGTGCCAGCTCACCATCTACAGGGCCCTACAATGAGCAGTTCTTC.

A few counts support this clonotype. This CDR3 is CASSQDGTTYEQYF. DNA for the CDR3: TGCGCCAGCAGCCAAGATGGGACAACCTACGAGCAGTACTTC. The V and J genes are TRBV4-1 and TRBJ2-7; D is perhaps TRBD1 (6 bases). Germline lookup yields CDR1 MGHRA and CDR2 YSYEKL. Deletions cut 0 bases from V and 2 bases from J, with 8 bases between. This CDR3 spans 14 amino acids.

This clonotype was recorded a few times. The J gene is TRBJ2-2, the V gene TRBV12-5; tentative D call: TRBD1 (6 bases). Germline V gene lookup returns CDR1 LGHNT and CDR2 FRNRAP. V lost 7 bases to trimming and J lost 4 bases, with 19 bases between them. The CDR3 is 16 residues long. The CDR3 loop reads CASAGGGTLLTGELFF. DNA for the CDR3: TGTGCTAGTGCCGGTGGGGGCACATTGCTCACCGGGGAGCTGTTTTTT.

This clonotype was seen repeatedly, ten times or more. V gene TRBV20-1 combines with J gene TRBJ2-1; 10 bases map to TRBD2. This CDR3 contains 17 residues. The trim removed 0 bases at V and 5 bases at J, leaving 10 bases unmatched. Looked up from germline, CDR1 is DFQATT and CDR2 is SNEGSKA (reference sequence). CDR3 loop: CSARDLEREGRNNEQFF. The CDR3 nucleotides read TGCAGTGCTAGAGATCTGGAGCGGGAGGGCCGCAACAATGAGCAGTTCTTC.

This clonotype was seen ten or more times. The chain carries TRBV28 and TRBJ1-2, with TRBD1 as a possible D gene (5 bases). Trimming stripped 7 bases from V and 5 bases from J, with 17 bases between. Germline V lookup: CDR1 MDHEN, CDR2 SYDVKM. The CDR3 is 14 amino acids. CDR3 sequence: CASTLVGARYGYTF. Here the CDR3 DNA reads TGTGCCAGCACCTTGGTTGGGGCGCGATATGGCTACACCTTC.

This clonotype showed up many times. J is TRBJ1-1 and V is TRBV7-2, with TRBD1 matching 7 bases. After removal of 5 bases from V and 11 bases from J, the junction contained 8 bases not matched to a gene. The CDR3 is made up of 12 amino acids. CDR1 is SGHTA and CDR2 is FQGNSA in the germline V gene. The CDR3 DNA reads as TGTGCCAGCAGCCTGAGGACAGGCCAGGCTTTCTTT. Translated: CASSLRTGQAFF. The full variable domain, with the rest looked up from reference TRBV7-2 and TRBJ1-1, is GAGVSQSPSNKVTEKGKDVELRCDPISGHTALYWYRQSLGQGLEFLIYFQGNSAPDKSGLPSDRFSAERTGGSVSTLTIQRTQQEDSAVYLCASSLRTGQAFFGQGTRLTVV.